The 5 T cell receptor beta chains below were found in one sample sequenced in a study of pediatric ulcerative colitis. During colonoscopy, one to two rectal pinch biopsies were collected. The method was immunoSEQ multiplex PCR; TCRdb's version includes in-frame clones alone and lacks a portion of them. Here the sample spans 20,000 or so clones, roughly two thirds being singletons. Sequencing was performed on gut tissue. These receptors all come from a boy between 5 and 17 years old with severe ulcerative colitis.

This clone was picked up a small number of times. The V call is TRBV10-3, the J call TRBJ1-2; the match to TRBD1 covers 7 bases. V dropped 7 bases and J dropped 7; count of bases not matched to a gene: 6. Per the germline V gene, CDR1 is ENHRY and CDR2 is SYGVKD. This CDR3 has 12 residues. The CDR3 reads CAITQGDAGYTF. CDR3 nucleotides: TGTGCCATCACTCAGGGGGATGCTGGCTACACCTTC.

The rearrangement uses TRBV4-3 and TRBJ2-1, with TRBD2 matching 9 bases. Losses at the gene ends were 0 bases for V and 5 bases for J; bases not matched to a gene: 5. CDR1 and CDR2 (germline): LGHNA, YSLEER. The CDR3 spans 16 residues. CDR3 bases: TGCGCCAGCAGCCAAGAGTTGGCGGGGGGGCACAATGAGCAGTTCTTC. Protein sequence: CASSQELAGGHNEQFF.

V and J are TRBV6-5 and TRBJ2-1; TRBD2 is a possible D gene (6 bases). The V end was cut by 5 bases, the J end by 7 bases, with 6 bases between. CDR3 length: 11 residues. The germline V gene has CDR1 MNHEY and CDR2 SVGAGI. The CDR3 region is CASSRGNEQFF. The CDR3 DNA reads as TGTGCCAGCAGTCGGGGGAATGAGCAGTTCTTC.

The J gene is TRBJ2-5, the V gene TRBV2; 8 positions agree with TRBD2. CDR3 length equals 14 residues. Germline V gene data show CDR1 as SNHLY and CDR2 as FYNNEI. Losses at the gene ends were 3 bases for V and 2 bases for J; bases not matched to a gene: 2. The CDR3 region has the DNA TGTGCCAGCAGTGAGAAGCGGGGGCAAGAGACCCAGTACTTC. It codes for CASSEKRGQETQYF.

There are a few counts of this clone. The chain carries TRBV6-1 and TRBJ1-2, with 7 bases fitting TRBD1. This CDR3 has 13 amino acids. Germline CDR1 is MNHNS and CDR2 is SASEGT. Germline trimming cut 6 bases from V and 1 base from J; bases unmatched to any gene: 2. CDR3 loop: CASSGTVNYGYTF. The CDR3 bases are TGTGCCAGCAGCGGGACAGTTAACTATGGCTACACCTTC.